This TCR beta chain was sequenced for a study of T cells in Graves' hyperthyroidism and ophthalmopathy. Study overall: Specimen type is peripheral blood, collected at initial diagnosis prior to any treatment. Notes on the study in general: Within blood appeared most thyroid clonotypes that had expanded above 0.001.

This clonotype was seen ten or more times. Its antigen is currently unknown. The TCR beta CDR3 regions underwent amplification using RNA transcripts as the source. HTBI primers were used for first-round RT-PCR of the TCR CDR3. TCRdb processed the multiplex PCR reads anew with MiXCR; each CDR3 protein has one entry. The sample contains about 350,000 distinct CDR3 sequences, 15% to 20% of which appear only once. Patients with ophthalmopathy all had a Clinical Activity Score of at least 3, a NOSPECS grade of at least 4 and duration under 3 months. The authors obtained PBMCs from about 9.5 ml of fresh peripheral blood. Looked up from germline, CDR1 is MGHRA and CDR2 is YSYEKL. The CDR3 extends over 13 amino acids. Trimming shortened V by 1 base and J by 5 bases, and 6 bases separated the two germline ends.

This TCR derives from a woman in her 40s with Graves' ophthalmopathy. The sample taken for sequencing was blood. The J gene is TRBJ1-5, the V gene TRBV4-1; D gene unclear. This CDR3 reads CASSQATHQPQHF. The CDR3 DNA sequence: TGCGCCAGCAGCCAAGCCACTCATCAGCCCCAGCATTTT.